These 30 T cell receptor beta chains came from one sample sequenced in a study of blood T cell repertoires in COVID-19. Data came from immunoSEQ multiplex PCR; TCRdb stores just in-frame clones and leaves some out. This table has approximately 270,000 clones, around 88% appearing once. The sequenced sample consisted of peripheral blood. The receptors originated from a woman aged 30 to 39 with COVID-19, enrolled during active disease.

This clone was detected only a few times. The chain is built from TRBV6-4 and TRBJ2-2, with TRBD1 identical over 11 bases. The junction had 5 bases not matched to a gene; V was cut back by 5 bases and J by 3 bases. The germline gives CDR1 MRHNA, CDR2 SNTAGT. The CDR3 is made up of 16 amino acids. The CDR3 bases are TGTGCCAGCAGTCCCGGGACAGGGGGAGACACCGGGGAGCTGTTTTTT. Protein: CASSPGTGGDTGELFF.

CDR3 sequence: CAWSLGQGLGKLFF. Written as DNA, the CDR3 is TGTGCCTGGAGTCTGGGACAGGGTTTAGGAAAACTGTTTTTT. V usage is TRBV30 and J usage is TRBJ1-4, with TRBD1 matching 9 bases. The V segment lost 2 bases and the J segment 10 bases; nucleotides outside the gene matches: 8. CDR3 length: 14 residues. The germline V gene has CDR1 GTSNPN and CDR2 SVGIG (reference sequence). The variable domain in full, completed from reference TRBV30 and TRBJ1-4, reads SQTIHQWPATLVQPVGSPLSLECTVEGTSNPNLYWYRQAAGRGLQLLFYSVGIGQISSEVPQNLSASRPQDRQFILSSKKLLLSDSGFYLCAWSLGQGLGKLFFGSGTQLSVL.

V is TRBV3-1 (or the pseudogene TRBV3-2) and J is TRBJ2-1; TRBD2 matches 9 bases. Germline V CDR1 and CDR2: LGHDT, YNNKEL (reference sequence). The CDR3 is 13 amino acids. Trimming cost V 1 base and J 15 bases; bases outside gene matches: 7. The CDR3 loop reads CASSQAGREGRFF. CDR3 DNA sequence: TGTGCCAGCAGCCAAGCGGGGCGGGAGGGCCGGTTCTTC.

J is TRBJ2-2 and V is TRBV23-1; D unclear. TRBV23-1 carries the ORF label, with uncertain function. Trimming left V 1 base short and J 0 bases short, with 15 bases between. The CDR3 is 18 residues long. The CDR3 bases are TGCGCCAGCAGTCAATTTTTTCCTACGATCGCGAACACCGGGGAGCTGTTTTTT. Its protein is CASSQFFPTIANTGELFF.

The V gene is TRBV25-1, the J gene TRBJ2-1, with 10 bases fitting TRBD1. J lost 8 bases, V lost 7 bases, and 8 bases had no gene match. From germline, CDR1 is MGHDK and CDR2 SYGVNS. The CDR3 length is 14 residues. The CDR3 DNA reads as TGTGCCAGCACTATGGACAGGGGGGGAGATGAGCAGTTCTTC. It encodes CASTMDRGGDEQFF.

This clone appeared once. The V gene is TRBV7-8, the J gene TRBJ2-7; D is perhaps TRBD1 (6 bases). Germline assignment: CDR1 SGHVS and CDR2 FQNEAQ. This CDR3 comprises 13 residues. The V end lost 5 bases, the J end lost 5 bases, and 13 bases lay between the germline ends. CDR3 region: CASSPRWGHEQYF. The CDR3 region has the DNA TGTGCCAGCAGCCCCAGGTGGGGGCACGAGCAGTACTTC.

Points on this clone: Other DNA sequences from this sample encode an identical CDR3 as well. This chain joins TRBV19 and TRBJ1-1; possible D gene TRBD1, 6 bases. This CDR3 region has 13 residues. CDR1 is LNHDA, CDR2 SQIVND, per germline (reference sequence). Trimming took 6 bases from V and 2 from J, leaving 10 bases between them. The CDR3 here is CASREQGNTEAFF. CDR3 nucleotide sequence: TGTGCCAGTAGAGAACAGGGCAACACTGAAGCTTTCTTT.

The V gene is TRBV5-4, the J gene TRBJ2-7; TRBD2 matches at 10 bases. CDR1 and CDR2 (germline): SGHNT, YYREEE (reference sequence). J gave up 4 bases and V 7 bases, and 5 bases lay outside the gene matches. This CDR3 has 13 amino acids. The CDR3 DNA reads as TGTGCCAGCCATCTAGCGGGGGCTTACGAGCAGTACTTC. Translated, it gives CASHLAGAYEQYF.

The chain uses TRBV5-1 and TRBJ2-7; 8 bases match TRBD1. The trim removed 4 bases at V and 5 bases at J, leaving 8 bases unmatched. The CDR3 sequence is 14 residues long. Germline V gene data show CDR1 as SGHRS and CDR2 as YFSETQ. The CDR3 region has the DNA TGCGCCAGCAGCCTGGGACAGGTATCGGACGAGCAGTACTTC. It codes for CASSLGQVSDEQYF.

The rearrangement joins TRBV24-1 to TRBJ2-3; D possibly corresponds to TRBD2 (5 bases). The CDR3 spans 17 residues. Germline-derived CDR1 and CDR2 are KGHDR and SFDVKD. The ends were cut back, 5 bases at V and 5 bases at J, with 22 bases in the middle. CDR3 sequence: CATSGALLAPHGDTQYF. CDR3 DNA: TGTGCCACCAGTGGTGCCCTCCTAGCCCCACACGGAGATACGCAGTATTTT.

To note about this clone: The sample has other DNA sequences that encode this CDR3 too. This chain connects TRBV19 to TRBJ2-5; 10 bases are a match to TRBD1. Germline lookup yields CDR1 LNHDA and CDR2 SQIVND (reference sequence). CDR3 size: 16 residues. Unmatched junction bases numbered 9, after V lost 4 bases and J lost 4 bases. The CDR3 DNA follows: TGTGCCAGTAGTACCACTCGGACAGGGGGGAGAGAGACCCAGTACTTC. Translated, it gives CASSTTRTGGRETQYF.

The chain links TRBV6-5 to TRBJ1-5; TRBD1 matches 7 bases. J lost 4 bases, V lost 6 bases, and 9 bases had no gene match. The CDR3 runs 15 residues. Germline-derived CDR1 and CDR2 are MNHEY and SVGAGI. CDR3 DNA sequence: TGTGCCAGCAGGCCCGCAGGGGGTGGGAATCAGCCCCAGCATTTT. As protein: CASRPAGGGNQPQHF.

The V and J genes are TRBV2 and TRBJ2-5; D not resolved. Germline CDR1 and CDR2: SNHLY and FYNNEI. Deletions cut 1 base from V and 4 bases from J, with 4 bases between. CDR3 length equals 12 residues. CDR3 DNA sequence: TGTGCCAGCAGTGAAGTCAGAGAGACCCAGTACTTC. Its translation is CASSEVRETQYF. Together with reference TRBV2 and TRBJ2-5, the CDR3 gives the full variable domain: EPEVTQTPSHQVTQMGQEVILRCVPISNHLYFYWYRQILGQKVEFLVSFYNNEISEKSEIFDDQFSVERPDGSNFTLKIRSTKLEDSAMYFCASSEVRETQYFGPGTRLLVL.

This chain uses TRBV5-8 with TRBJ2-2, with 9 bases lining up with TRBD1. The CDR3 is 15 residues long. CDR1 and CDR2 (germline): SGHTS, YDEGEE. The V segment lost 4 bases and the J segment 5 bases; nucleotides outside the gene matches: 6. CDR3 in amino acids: CASSLGQGNTGELFF. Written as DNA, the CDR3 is TGTGCCAGCAGCCTAGGACAGGGGAATACCGGGGAGCTGTTTTTT. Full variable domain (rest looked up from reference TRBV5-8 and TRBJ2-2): EAGVTQSPTHLIKTRGQQATLRCSPISGHTSVYWYQQALGLGLQFLLWYDEGEERNRGNFPPRFSGRQFPNYSSELNVNALELEDSALYLCASSLGQGNTGELFFGEGSRLTVL.

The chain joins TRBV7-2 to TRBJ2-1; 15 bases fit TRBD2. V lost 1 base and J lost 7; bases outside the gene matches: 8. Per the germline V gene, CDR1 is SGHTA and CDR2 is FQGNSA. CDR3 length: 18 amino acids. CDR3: CASSLVLGLAGGGNEQFF. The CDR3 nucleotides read TGTGCCAGCAGCTTAGTTTTGGGACTAGCGGGGGGCGGGAATGAGCAGTTCTTC. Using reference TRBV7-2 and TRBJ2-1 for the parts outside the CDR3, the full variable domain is GAGVSQSPSNKVTEKGKDVELRCDPISGHTALYWYRQSLGQGLEFLIYFQGNSAPDKSGLPSDRFSAERTGGSVSTLTIQRTQQEDSAVYLCASSLVLGLAGGGNEQFFGPGTRLTVL.

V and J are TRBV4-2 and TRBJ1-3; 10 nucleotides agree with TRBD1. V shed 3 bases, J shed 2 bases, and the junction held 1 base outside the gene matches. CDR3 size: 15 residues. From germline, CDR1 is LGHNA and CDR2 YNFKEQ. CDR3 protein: CASSQTGGPGNTIYF. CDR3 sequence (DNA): TGTGCCAGCAGCCAGACAGGGGGCCCTGGAAACACCATATATTTT.

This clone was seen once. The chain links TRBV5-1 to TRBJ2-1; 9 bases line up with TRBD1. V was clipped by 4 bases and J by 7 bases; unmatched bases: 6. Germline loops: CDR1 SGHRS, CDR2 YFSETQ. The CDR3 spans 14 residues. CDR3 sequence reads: CASSTGTGMNEQFF. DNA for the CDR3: TGCGCCAGCAGCACCGGGACAGGGATGAATGAGCAGTTCTTC. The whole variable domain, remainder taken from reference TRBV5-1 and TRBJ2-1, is KAGVTQTPRYLIKTRGQQVTLSCSPISGHRSVSWYQQTPGQGLQFLFEYFSETQRNKGNFPGRFSGRQFSNSRSEMNVSTLELGDSALYLCASSTGTGMNEQFFGPGTRLTVL.

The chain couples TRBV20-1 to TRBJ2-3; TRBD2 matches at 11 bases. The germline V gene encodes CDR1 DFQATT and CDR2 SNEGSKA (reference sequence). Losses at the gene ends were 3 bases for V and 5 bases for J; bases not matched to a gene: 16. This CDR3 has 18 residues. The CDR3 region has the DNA TGCAGTGCTAGTCCGGGGCTAGCGGGGGGCCCTCGGCAAGATACGCAGTATTTT. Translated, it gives CSASPGLAGGPRQDTQYF.

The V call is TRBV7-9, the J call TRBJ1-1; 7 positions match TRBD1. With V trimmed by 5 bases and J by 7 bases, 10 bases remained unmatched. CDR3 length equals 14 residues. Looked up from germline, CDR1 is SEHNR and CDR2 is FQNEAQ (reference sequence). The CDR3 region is CASSNRDRDNEAFF. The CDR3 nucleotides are TGTGCCAGCAGCAACCGGGACAGAGATAATGAAGCTTTCTTT. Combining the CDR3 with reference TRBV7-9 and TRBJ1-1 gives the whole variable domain DTGVSQNPRHKITKRGQNVTFRCDPISEHNRLYWYRQTLGQGPEFLTYFQNEAQLEKSRLLSDRFSAERPKGSFSTLEIQRTEQGDSAMYLCASSNRDRDNEAFFGQGTRLTVV.

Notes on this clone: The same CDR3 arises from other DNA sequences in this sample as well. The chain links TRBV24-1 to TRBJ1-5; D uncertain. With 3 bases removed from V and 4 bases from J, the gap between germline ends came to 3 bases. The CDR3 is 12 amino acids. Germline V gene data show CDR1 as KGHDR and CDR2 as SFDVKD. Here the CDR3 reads CATSDPNQPQHF. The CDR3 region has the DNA TGTGCCACCAGTGATCCAAATCAGCCCCAGCATTTT.

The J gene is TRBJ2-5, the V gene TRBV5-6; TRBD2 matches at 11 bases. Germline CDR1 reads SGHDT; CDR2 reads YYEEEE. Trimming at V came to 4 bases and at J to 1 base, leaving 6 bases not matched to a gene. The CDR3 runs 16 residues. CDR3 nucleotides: TGTGCCAGCAGCGAGCTGACTAGCGGGACCCAAGAGACCCAGTACTTC. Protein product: CASSELTSGTQETQYF.

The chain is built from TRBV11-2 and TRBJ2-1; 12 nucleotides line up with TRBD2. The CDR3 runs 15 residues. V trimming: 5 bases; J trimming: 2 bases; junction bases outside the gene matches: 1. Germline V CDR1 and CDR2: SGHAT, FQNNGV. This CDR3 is CASSLAGGPYNEQFF. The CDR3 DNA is TGTGCCAGCAGCCTAGCGGGGGGGCCCTACAATGAGCAGTTCTTC.

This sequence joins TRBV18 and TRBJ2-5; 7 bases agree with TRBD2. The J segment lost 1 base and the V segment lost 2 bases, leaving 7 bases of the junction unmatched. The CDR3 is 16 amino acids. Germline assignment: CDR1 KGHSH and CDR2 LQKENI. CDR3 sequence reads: CASSPGLAAFQETQYF. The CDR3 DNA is TGTGCCAGCTCACCAGGGCTAGCGGCTTTCCAAGAGACCCAGTACTTC.

The CDR3 protein is CASSAQGWGYTF. In DNA, the CDR3 is TGTGCCAGCAGCGCGCAGGGATGGGGCTACACCTTC. The gene calls are TRBV9 and TRBJ1-2; D perhaps matches TRBD1 (5 bases). The CDR3 extends over 12 amino acids. The germline CDR1 and CDR2 sequences are SGDLS and YYNGEE. V gave up 3 bases and J gave up 8 bases, with 11 bases separating them. The full variable domain, with the rest looked up from reference TRBV9 and TRBJ1-2, is DSGVTQTPKHLITATGQRVTLRCSPRSGDLSVYWYQQSLDQGLQFLIQYYNGEERAKGNILERFSAQQFPDLHSELNLSSLELGDSALYFCASSAQGWGYTFGSGTRLTVV.

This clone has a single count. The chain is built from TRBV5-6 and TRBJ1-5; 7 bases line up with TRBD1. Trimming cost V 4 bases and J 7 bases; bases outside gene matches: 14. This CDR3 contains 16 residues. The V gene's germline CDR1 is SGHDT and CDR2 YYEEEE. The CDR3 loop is CASSRGSGGPRQPQHF. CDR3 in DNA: TGTGCCAGCAGCCGCGGGTCAGGGGGTCCGAGACAGCCCCAGCATTTT.

The CDR3 sequence is CASSSGQMRSGTDTQYF. Written as DNA, the CDR3 is TGTGCCAGCAGCTCGGGACAGATGCGGTCTGGCACAGATACGCAGTATTTT. The V gene is TRBV7-9, the J gene TRBJ2-3; 7 bases are a match to TRBD1. The CDR3 length is 17 residues. Germline trimming cut 4 bases from V and 1 base from J; bases unmatched to any gene: 11. The germline CDR1 and CDR2 sequences are SEHNR and FQNEAQ (reference sequence).

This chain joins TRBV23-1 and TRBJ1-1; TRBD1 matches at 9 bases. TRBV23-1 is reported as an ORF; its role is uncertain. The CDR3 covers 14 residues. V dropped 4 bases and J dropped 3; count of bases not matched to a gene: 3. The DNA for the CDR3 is TGCGCCAGCAGTCCGTGGACAGGGGACACTGAAGCTTTCTTT. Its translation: CASSPWTGDTEAFF.

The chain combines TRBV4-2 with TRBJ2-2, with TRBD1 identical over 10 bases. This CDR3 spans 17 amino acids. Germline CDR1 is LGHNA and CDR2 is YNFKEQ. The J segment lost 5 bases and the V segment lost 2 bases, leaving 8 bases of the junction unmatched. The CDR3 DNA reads TGTGCCAGCAGCCAAATTTTTGGGACAGGGGATACCGGGGAGCTGTTTTTT. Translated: CASSQIFGTGDTGELFF.

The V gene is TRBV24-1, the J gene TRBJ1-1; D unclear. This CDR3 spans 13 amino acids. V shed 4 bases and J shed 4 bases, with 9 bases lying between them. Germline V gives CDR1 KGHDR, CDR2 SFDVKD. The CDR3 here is CATSDPPSTEAFF. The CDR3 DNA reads TGTGCCACCAGTGACCCGCCCAGCACTGAAGCTTTCTTT.

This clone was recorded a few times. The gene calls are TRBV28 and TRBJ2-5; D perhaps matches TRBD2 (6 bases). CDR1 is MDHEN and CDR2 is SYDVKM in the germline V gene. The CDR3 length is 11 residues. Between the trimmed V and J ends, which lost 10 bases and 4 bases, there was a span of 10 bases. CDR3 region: CAITGVETQYF. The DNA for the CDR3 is TGTGCCATCACGGGGGTAGAGACCCAGTACTTC. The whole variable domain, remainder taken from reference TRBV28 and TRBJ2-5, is DVKVTQSSRYLVKRTGEKVFLECVQDMDHENMFWYRQDPGLGLRLIYFSYDVKMKEKGDIPEGYSVSREKKERFSLILESASTNQTSMYLCAITGVETQYFGPGTRLLVL.